Here is one T cell receptor beta chain with its context. TCRdb re-called the 5' RACE reads and shows each CDR3 protein once, DNA omitted. The sample holds about 440,000 distinct CDR3 sequences. The data belong to a study of monozygotic twins with inflammatory bowel disease. The CDR3 consists of 13 residues. CDR1 SGHTA and CDR2 FQGNSA come from the germline V gene. A roughly 2.5 ml blood sample was drawn per donor. The sequence was obtained from a human donor with ulcerative colitis or Crohn's disease, or a healthy co-twin of an affected twin (not recorded which). Sequences were obtained from blood. V gene TRBV7-2 combines with J gene TRBJ2-3. CDR3 sequence: CASSHIQTDTQYF.